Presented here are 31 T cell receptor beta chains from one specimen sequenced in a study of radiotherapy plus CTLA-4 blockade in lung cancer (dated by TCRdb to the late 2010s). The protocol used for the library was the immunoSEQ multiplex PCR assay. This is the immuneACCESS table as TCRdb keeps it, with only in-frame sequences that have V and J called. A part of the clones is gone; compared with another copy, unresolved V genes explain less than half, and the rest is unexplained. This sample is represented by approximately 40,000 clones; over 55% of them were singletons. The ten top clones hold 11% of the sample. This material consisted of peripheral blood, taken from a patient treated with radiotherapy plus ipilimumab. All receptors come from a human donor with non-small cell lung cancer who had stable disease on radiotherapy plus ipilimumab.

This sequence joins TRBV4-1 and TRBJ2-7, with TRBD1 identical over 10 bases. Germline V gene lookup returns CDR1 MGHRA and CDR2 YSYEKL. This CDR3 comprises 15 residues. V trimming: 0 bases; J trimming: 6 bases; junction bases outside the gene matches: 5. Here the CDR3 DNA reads TGCGCCAGCAGCCAAGATTGGGGACAGGGGCGCGAGCAGTACTTC. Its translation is CASSQDWGQGREQYF.

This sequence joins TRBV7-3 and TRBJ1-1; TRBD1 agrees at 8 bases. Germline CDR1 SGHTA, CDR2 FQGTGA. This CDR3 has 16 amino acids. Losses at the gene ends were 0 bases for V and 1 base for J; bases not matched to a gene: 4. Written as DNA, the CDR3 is TGTGCCAGCAGCTTAACCTCGGACAGGGCGAACACTGAAGCTTTCTTT. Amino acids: CASSLTSDRANTEAFF.

CDR3 sequence (DNA): TGCGCCAGCAGCTCGGACATCGGACAGGGGAGAGGCTACACCTTC. This gives the protein CASSSDIGQGRGYTF. This sequence joins TRBV5-1 and TRBJ1-2, with 9 bases matching TRBD1. The CDR3 spans 15 residues. Germline CDR1 is SGHRS and CDR2 is YFSETQ. The V and J ends lost 3 bases and 8 bases, in that order; junction bases with no gene match: 11.

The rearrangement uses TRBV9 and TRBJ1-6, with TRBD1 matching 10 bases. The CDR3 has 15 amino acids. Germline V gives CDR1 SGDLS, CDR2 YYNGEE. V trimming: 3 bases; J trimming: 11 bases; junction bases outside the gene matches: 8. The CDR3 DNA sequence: TGTGCCAGCAGCGCTTGGGACAGGGGTTTTACACCCCTCCACTTT. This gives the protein CASSAWDRGFTPLHF.

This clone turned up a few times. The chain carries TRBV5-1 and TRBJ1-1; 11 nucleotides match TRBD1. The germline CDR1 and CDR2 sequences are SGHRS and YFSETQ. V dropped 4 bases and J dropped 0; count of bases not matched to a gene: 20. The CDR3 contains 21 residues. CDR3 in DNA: TGCGCCAGCAGCCCTAATGGACAGGGGGCTTTTTTTCCAAAAATGAACACTGAAGCTTTCTTT. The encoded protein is CASSPNGQGAFFPKMNTEAFF.

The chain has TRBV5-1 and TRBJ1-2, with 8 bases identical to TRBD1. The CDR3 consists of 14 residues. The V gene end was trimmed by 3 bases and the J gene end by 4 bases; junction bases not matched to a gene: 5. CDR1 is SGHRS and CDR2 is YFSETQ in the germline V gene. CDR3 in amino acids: CASSSTGEVYGYTF. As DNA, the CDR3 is TGCGCCAGCAGCTCGACAGGGGAGGTCTATGGCTACACCTTC. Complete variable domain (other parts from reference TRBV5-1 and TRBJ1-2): KAGVTQTPRYLIKTRGQQVTLSCSPISGHRSVSWYQQTPGQGLQFLFEYFSETQRNKGNFPGRFSGRQFSNSRSEMNVSTLELGDSALYLCASSSTGEVYGYTFGSGTRLTVV.

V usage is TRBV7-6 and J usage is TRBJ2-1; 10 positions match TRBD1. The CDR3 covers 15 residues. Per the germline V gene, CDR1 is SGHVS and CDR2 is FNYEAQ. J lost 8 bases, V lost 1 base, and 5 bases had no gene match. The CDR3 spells CASSLVTGGIYEQFF. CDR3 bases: TGTGCCAGCAGCTTAGTGACAGGGGGCATCTATGAGCAGTTCTTC.

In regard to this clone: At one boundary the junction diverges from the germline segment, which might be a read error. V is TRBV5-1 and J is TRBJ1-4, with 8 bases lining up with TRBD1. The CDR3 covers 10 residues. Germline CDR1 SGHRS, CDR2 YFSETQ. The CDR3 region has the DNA TGCGCCAGCAGCCAGACAGGGGAGGATTTT. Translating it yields CASSQTGEDF.

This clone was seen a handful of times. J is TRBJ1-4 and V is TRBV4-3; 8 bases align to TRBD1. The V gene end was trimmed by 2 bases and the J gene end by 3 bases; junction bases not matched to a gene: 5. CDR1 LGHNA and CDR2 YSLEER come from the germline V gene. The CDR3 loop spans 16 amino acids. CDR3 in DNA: TGCGCCAGCAGCCAACCAAACAGGGGGGCTAATGAAAAACTGTTTTTT. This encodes CASSQPNRGANEKLFF.

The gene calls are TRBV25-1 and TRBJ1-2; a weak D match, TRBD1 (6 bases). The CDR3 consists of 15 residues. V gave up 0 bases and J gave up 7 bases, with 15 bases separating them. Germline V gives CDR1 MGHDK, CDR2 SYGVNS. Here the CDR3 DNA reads TGTGCCAGCAGTGAATATGACGGGGGGCGGCGTGGCTACACCTTC. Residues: CASSEYDGGRRGYTF.

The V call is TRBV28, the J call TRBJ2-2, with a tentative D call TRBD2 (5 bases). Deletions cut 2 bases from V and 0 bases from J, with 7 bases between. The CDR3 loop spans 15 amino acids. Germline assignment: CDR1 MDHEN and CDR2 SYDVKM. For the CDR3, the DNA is TGTGCCAGCAGTTTACCGGGGACGAACACCGGGGAGCTGTTTTTT. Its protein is CASSLPGTNTGELFF.

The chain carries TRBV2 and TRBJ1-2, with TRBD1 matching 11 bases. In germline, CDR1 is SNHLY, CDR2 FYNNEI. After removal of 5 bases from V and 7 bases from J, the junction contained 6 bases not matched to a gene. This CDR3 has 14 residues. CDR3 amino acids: CASSSRGQGVGYTF. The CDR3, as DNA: TGTGCCAGCAGTTCCCGGGGACAGGGGGTTGGCTACACCTTC.

CDR3: CASSLGGDYHEKLFF. The CDR3 DNA follows: TGTGCCAGCAGCTTGGGGGGGGACTACCATGAAAAACTGTTTTTT. J is TRBJ1-4 and V is TRBV5-4; D is possibly TRBD1 (5 bases). V lost 0 bases to trimming and J lost 6 bases, with 12 bases between them. Germline assignment: CDR1 SGHNT and CDR2 YYREEE (reference sequence). The CDR3 spans 15 residues.

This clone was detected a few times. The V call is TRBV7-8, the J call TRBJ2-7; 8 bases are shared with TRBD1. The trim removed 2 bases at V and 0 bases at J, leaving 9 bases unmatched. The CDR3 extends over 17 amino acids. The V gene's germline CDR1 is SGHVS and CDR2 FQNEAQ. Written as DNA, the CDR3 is TGTGCCAGCAGCTTATCTTGGGGCGGGACAGGCTCCTACGAGCAGTACTTC. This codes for CASSLSWGGTGSYEQYF. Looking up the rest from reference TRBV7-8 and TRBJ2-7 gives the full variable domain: GAGVSQSPRYKVAKRGQDVALRCDPISGHVSLFWYQQALGQGPEFLTYFQNEAQLDKSGLPSDRFFAERPEGSVSTLKIQRTQQEDSAVYLCASSLSWGGTGSYEQYFGPGTRLTVT.

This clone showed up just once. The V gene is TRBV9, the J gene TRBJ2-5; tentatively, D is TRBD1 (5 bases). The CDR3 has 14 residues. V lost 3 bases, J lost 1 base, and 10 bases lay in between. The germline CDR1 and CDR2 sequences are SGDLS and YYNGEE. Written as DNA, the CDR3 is TGTGCCAGCAGCGGATCAGGGTTCCAAGAGACCCAGTACTTC. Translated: CASSGSGFQETQYF.

CDR3 bases: TGTGCCAGCAGCCAAGTCAGCGGGGGGGGGTCGGAGACCCAGTACTTC. Translation gives CASSQVSGGGSETQYF. This sequence joins TRBV4-2 and TRBJ2-5; 10 bases agree with TRBD2. This CDR3 region has 16 residues. The germline CDR1 and CDR2 sequences are LGHNA and YNFKEQ. With V trimmed by 1 base and J by 5 bases, 7 bases remained unmatched.

This CDR3 reads CASSVGLPRVSAGELFF. In nucleotides, the CDR3 is TGTGCCAGCAGCGTAGGCCTCCCGAGAGTCAGCGCCGGGGAGCTGTTTTTT. The V gene is TRBV9, the J gene TRBJ2-2; D ambiguous. This CDR3 comprises 17 residues. Trimming cost V 0 bases and J 6 bases, with 18 bases left between them. Germline V gene data show CDR1 as SGDLS and CDR2 as YYNGEE. The full variable domain, in which reference TRBV9 and TRBJ2-2 provide the parts outside the CDR3, is DSGVTQTPKHLITATGQRVTLRCSPRSGDLSVYWYQQSLDQGLQFLIQYYNGEERAKGNILERFSAQQFPDLHSELNLSSLELGDSALYFCASSVGLPRVSAGELFFGEGSRLTVL.

CDR3 protein: CAWSAAGQDVLVRYGYTF. The CDR3 region has the DNA TGTGCCTGGAGTGCCGCGGGGCAAGATGTTCTGGTTCGCTATGGCTACACCTTC. The chain carries TRBV30 and TRBJ1-2; perhaps TRBD1 as D (5 bases). V was shortened by 1 base and J by 4 bases, with 25 bases between the two germline ends. This CDR3 has 18 amino acids. In germline, CDR1 is GTSNPN, CDR2 SVGIG (reference sequence).

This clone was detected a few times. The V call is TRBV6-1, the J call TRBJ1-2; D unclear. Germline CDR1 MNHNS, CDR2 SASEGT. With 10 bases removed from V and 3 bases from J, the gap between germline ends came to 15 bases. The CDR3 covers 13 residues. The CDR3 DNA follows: TGTGCCACGGCCTTCCGTGGAGACTATGGCTACACCTTC. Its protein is CATAFRGDYGYTF.

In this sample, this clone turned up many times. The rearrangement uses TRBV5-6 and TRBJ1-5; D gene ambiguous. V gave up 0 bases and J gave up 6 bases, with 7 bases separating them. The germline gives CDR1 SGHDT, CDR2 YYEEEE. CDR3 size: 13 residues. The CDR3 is CASSLAVSQPQHF. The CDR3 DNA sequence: TGTGCCAGCAGCTTGGCGGTATCTCAGCCCCAGCATTTT. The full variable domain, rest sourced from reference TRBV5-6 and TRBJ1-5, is DAGVTQSPTHLIKTRGQQVTLRCSPKSGHDTVSWYQQALGQGPQFIFQYYEEEERQRGNFPDRFSGHQFPNYSSELNVNALLLGDSALYLCASSLAVSQPQHFGDGTRLSIL.

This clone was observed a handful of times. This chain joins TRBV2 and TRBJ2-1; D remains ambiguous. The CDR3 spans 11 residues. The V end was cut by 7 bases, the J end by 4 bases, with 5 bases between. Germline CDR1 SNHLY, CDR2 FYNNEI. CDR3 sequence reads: CASIGYNEQFF. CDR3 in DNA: TGTGCCAGCATCGGGTACAATGAGCAGTTCTTC.

The CDR3 DNA follows: TGTGCCAGCAGGATCGGTTCCTATGGCTACACCTTC. Translating gives CASRIGSYGYTF. The chain is built from TRBV2 and TRBJ1-2; D is unresolved. V lost 6 bases to trimming and J lost 4 bases, with 9 bases between them. Looked up from germline, CDR1 is SNHLY and CDR2 is FYNNEI. This CDR3 has 12 amino acids. The full variable domain, rest sourced from reference TRBV2 and TRBJ1-2, is EPEVTQTPSHQVTQMGQEVILRCVPISNHLYFYWYRQILGQKVEFLVSFYNNEISEKSEIFDDQFSVERPDGSNFTLKIRSTKLEDSAMYFCASRIGSYGYTFGSGTRLTVV.

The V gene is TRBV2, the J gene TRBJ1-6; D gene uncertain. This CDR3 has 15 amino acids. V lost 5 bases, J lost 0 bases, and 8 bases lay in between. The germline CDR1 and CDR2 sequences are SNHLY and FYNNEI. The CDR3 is CASSRRSSYNSPLHF. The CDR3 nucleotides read TGTGCCAGCAGTCGGAGGAGCTCCTATAATTCACCCCTCCACTTT.

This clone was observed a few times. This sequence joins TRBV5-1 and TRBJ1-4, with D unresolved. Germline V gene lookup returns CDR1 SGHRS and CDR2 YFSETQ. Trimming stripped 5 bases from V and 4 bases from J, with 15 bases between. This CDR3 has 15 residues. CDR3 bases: TGCGCCAGCAGAGAGTGGTTATCCGATAATGAAAAACTGTTTTTT. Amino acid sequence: CASREWLSDNEKLFF.

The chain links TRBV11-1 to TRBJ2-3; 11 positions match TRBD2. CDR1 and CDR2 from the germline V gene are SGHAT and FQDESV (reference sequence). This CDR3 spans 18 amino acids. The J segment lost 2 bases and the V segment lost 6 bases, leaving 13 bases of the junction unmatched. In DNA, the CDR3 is TGTGCCAGCAGTTCAGAGGGCGGACTAGCGGGCGTCACAGATACGCAGTATTTT. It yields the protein CASSSEGGLAGVTDTQYF.

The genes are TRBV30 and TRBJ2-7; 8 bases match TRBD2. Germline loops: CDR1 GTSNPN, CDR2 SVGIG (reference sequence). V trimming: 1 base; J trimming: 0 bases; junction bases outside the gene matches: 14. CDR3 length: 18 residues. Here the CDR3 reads CAWSEGRWRGVPSYEQYF. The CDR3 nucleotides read TGTGCCTGGAGTGAGGGGAGGTGGCGGGGGGTGCCCTCCTACGAGCAGTACTTC.

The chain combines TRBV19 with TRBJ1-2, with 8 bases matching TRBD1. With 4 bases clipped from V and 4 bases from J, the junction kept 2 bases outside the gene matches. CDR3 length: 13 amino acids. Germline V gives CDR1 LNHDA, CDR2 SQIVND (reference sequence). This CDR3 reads CASSNTGGYGYTF. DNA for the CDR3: TGTGCCAGTAGTAACACAGGGGGCTATGGCTACACCTTC.

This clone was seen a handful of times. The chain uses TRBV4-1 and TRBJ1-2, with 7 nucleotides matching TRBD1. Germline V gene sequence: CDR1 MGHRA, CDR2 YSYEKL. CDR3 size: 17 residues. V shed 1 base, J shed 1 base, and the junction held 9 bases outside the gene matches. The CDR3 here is CASSQGHGTAINYGYTF. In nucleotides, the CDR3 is TGCGCCAGCAGCCAAGGACACGGGACAGCCATTAACTATGGCTACACCTTC.

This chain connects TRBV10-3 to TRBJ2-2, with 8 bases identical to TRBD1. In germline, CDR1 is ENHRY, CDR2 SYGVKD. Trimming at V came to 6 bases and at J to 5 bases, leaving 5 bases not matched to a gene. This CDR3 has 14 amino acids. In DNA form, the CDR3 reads TGTGCCATCAGGGCGGACAGGGATACCGGGGAGCTGTTTTTT. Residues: CAIRADRDTGELFF.

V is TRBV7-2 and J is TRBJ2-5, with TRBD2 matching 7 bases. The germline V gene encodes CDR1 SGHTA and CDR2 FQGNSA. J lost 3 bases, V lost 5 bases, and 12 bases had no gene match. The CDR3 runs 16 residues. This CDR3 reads CASSRSGSGRKETQYF. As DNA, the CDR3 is TGTGCCAGCAGCCGCTCCGGGTCCGGGAGGAAAGAGACCCAGTACTTC. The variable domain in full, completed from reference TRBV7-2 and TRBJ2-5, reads GAGVSQSPSNKVTEKGKDVELRCDPISGHTALYWYRQSLGQGLEFLIYFQGNSAPDKSGLPSDRFSAERTGGSVSTLTIQRTQQEDSAVYLCASSRSGSGRKETQYFGPGTRLLVL.

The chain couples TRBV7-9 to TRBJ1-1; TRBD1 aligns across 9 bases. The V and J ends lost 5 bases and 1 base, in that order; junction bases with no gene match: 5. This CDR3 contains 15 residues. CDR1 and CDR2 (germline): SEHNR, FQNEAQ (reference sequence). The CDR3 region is CASSRRTGANTEAFF. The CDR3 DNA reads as TGTGCCAGCAGCCGACGGACAGGGGCGAACACTGAAGCTTTCTTT. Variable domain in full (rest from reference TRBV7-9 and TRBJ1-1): DTGVSQNPRHKITKRGQNVTFRCDPISEHNRLYWYRQTLGQGPEFLTYFQNEAQLEKSRLLSDRFSAERPKGSFSTLEIQRTEQGDSAMYLCASSRRTGANTEAFFGQGTRLTVV.